This is a list of T cell receptor beta chains from one sample in a study of T cell changes during pregnancy in multiple sclerosis. TCRdb's table, derived via immunoSEQ multiplex PCR, lists solely in-frame clones and lacks some. The sample shows some 34,000 clones, around 92% of them seen only once. Sequencing was performed on CD4+ T cells from peripheral blood mononuclear cells, taken in the third trimester of pregnancy. Receptors were obtained from a female donor in good health, enrolled as a control in a pregnancy study. Both conserved end residues are part of each CDR3. A D gene is named only where the DNA matches it firmly. A clone size is listed for some rows: how often the clone was seen (once, few, many), or a class if it is expanded.

TRBV6-5	TRBD1	-	TRBJ1-2	CASSHPGQPPYGYTF	TGTGCCAGCAGTCACCCGGGACAGCCACCCTATGGCTACACCTTC
TRBV11-2	-	-	TRBJ2-2	CASSQRMRTENTGELFF	TGTGCCAGCAGCCAGAGGATGAGGACAGAGAACACCGGGGAGCTGTTTTTT
TRBV6-6	TRBD1	-	TRBJ1-2	CASSYSDRGWVYTF	TGTGCCAGCAGTTACTCTGACAGGGGTTGGGTCTACACCTTC
TRBV5-4	-	-	TRBJ1-4	CASSLTGGESEKLFF	TGTGCCAGCAGCTTAACGGGGGGAGAAAGTGAAAAACTGTTTTTT
TRBV28	TRBD1	once	TRBJ1-1	CASSLKGQKVFF	TGTGCCAGCAGTTTAAAGGGACAGAAGGTTTTCTTT
TRBV15	TRBD2	-	TRBJ2-6	CATSLMGGSGANVLTF	TGTGCCACCAGCCTTATGGGAGGGTCTGGGGCCAACGTCCTGACTTTC
TRBV28	-	-	TRBJ2-1	CASSQILENEQFF	TGTGCCAGCAGTCAAATACTGGAGAATGAGCAGTTCTTC
TRBV5-4	-	-	TRBJ2-7	CASSWRGGFPIEQYF	TGTGCCAGCAGCTGGAGGGGGGGCTTCCCCATCGAGCAGTACTTC
TRBV6-1	-	-	TRBJ1-2	CASSEKSEEAATF	TGTGCCAGCAGTGAAAAGTCCGAGGAGGCAGCCACCTTC
TRBV7-9	TRBD1	-	TRBJ1-1	CASSGRTGKALSNTEAFF	TGTGCCAGCAGCGGCCGGACAGGCAAGGCCCTTTCGAACACTGAAGCTTTCTTT
TRBV18	TRBD1	-	TRBJ1-4	CASSPGDRGFEKLFF	TGTGCCAGCTCACCTGGAGACAGGGGATTTGAAAAACTGTTTTTT
TRBV7-9	TRBD1	-	TRBJ2-2	CASSPGQGVTGELFF	TGTGCCAGCAGCCCAGGACAGGGGGTCACCGGGGAGCTGTTTTTT
TRBV23-1	TRBD1	-	TRBJ1-3	CASGYRGSGNTIYF	TGCGCCAGCGGGTACAGGGGCTCTGGAAACACCATATATTTT
TRBV7-3	TRBD2	few	TRBJ2-5	CASSRGGAGEETQYF	TGTGCCAGCAGCCGTGGGGGAGCGGGGGAAGAGACCCAGTACTTC
TRBV15	-	-	TRBJ2-7	CATRRESNNGEPLYF	TGTGCCACCAGACGTGAATCTAATAACGGAGAGCCCCTGTACTTC
TRBV25-1	-	-	TRBJ2-1	CASSGQGGNNEQFF	TGTGCCAGCAGTGGGCAGGGGGGAAACAATGAGCAGTTCTTC
TRBV5-1	-	-	TRBJ1-4	CASSLSWALDEKLFF	TGCGCCAGCAGCTTGTCGTGGGCATTGGATGAAAAACTGTTTTTT
TRBV9	-	-	TRBJ1-1	CASNSGILGNTEAFF	TGTGCCAGCAATTCGGGAATCCTTGGGAACACTGAAGCTTTCTTT
TRBV9	-	-	TRBJ1-1	CASSAQQMNTEAFF	TGTGCCAGCAGCGCACAGCAAATGAACACTGAAGCTTTCTTT
TRBV27	TRBD1	-	TRBJ1-2	CASRTKTGGETNYGYTF	TGTGCCAGCAGGACTAAGACAGGGGGCGAGACTAACTATGGCTACACCTTC
TRBV25-1	TRBD1	-	TRBJ1-2	CASSRDSVVYGYTF	TGTGCCAGCAGCCGGGACAGCGTCGTCTATGGCTACACCTTC
TRBV5-1	TRBD1	-	TRBJ2-7	CASSLAPTGDYEQYF	TGCGCCAGCAGCTTGGCCCCGACAGGGGACTACGAGCAGTACTTC
TRBV7-2	TRBD1	-	TRBJ1-5	CASSSGQLRDQPQHF	TGTGCCAGCAGCTCGGGACAGCTTCGCGATCAGCCCCAGCATTTT
TRBV7-2	TRBD1	-	TRBJ1-4	CASSLTGRATNEKLFF	TGTGCCAGCAGCCTGACAGGGCGTGCAACTAATGAAAAACTGTTTTTT
TRBV7-3	-	-	TRBJ1-5	CASSFLAGEPQHF	TGTGCCAGCAGCTTTCTAGCGGGGGAGCCCCAGCATTTT
TRBV5-8	-	-	TRBJ1-2	CASTLAVRVYGYTF	TGTGCCAGCACCCTGGCGGTCAGGGTCTATGGCTACACCTTC
TRBV5-4	TRBD1	-	TRBJ2-1	CASSPGDSRSYNEQFF	TGTGCCAGCAGCCCAGGGGACAGCCGATCCTACAATGAGCAGTTCTTC
TRBV13	-	-	TRBJ1-1	CASSPFEEEAFF	TGTGCCAGCAGCCCCTTCGAGGAGGAAGCTTTCTTT
TRBV4-3	TRBD1	-	TRBJ1-2	CASSLWGGTGAITGGYTF	TGCGCCAGCAGCCTATGGGGGGGGACAGGGGCTATTACGGGAGGCTACACCTTC
TRBV2	-	-	TRBJ1-1	CARRLNPGSEAFF	TGTGCCAGAAGGCTAAACCCAGGGTCTGAAGCTTTCTTT
TRBV7-2	-	-	TRBJ2-3	CASSRPSLSTDTQYF	TGTGCCAGCTCGCGGCCCTCCCTGAGCACAGATACGCAGTATTTT
TRBV28	-	once	TRBJ1-2	CASSLSRYGYTF	TGTGCCAGCAGTTTGTCTCGGTATGGCTACACCTTC
TRBV7-6	-	-	TRBJ1-5	CASSLTPLERQHF	TGTGCCAGCAGCCTAACTCCGTTGGAGCGCCAGCATTTT
TRBV7-9	TRBD1	-	TRBJ1-2	CASNFGTGTNYGYTF	TGTGCCAGCAACTTTGGGACAGGGACTAACTATGGCTACACCTTC
TRBV28	-	-	TRBJ1-4	CASRNAEGGREKLFF	TGTGCCAGCAGGAACGCGGAAGGGGGAAGAGAAAAACTGTTTTTT
TRBV10-3	TRBD2	-	TRBJ2-7	CAISDSYGKRENSYEQYF	TGTGCCATCAGTGATTCTTATGGGAAGCGGGAGAACTCCTACGAGCAGTACTTC
TRBV7-3	TRBD1	-	TRBJ1-1	CASSLGGQETEAFF	TGTGCCAGCAGCTTAGGGGGACAGGAAACTGAAGCTTTCTTT
TRBV7-3	-	-	TRBJ1-2	CASSLRSDPNYGYTF	TGTGCCAGCAGCTTAAGGAGCGACCCTAACTATGGCTACACCTTC
TRBV19	TRBD1	once	TRBJ1-2	CASNPRQGAAPNYGYTF	TGTGCCAGTAACCCTAGACAGGGGGCCGCGCCTAACTATGGCTACACCTTC
TRBV27	-	once	TRBJ1-2	CASSLRGANYGYTF	TGTGCCAGCAGTCTCAGAGGCGCTAACTATGGCTACACCTTC
TRBV7-3	-	-	TRBJ1-1	CASSRQLNTEAFF	TGTGCCAGCAGTCGTCAGTTGAACACTGAAGCTTTCTTT
TRBV2	-	-	TRBJ1-4	CASNGGGYEKLFF	TGTGCCAGCAACGGCGGAGGTTATGAAAAACTGTTTTTT
TRBV7-2	TRBD2	-	TRBJ2-1	CASSLGTRSGEQFF	TGTGCCAGCAGCTTAGGGACTAGATCGGGTGAGCAGTTCTTC
TRBV12-5	-	-	TRBJ2-5	CASGLVGGETQYF	TGTGCTAGTGGTTTGGTAGGAGGTGAGACCCAGTACTTC
TRBV7-3	-	once	TRBJ2-2	CASSPSGPGELFF	TGTGCCAGCAGCCCCAGCGGTCCCGGGGAGCTGTTTTTT
TRBV2	-	-	TRBJ2-5	CASRKSGTLQETQYF	TGTGCCAGCCGAAAATCCGGGACACTTCAAGAGACCCAGTACTTC